These 14 T cell receptor beta chains were sequenced from one sample in a study of chemoradiotherapy in HPV16-positive cancers. The method was immunoSEQ multiplex PCR; TCRdb's version includes in-frame clones alone and lacks a portion of them. The sample yields about 33,000 clones, around 87% seen once. Sequencing used blood, obtained from a patient who underwent chemoradiotherapy. Source of these receptors: a human donor with HPV-associated anogenital cancer.

This clone was detected once. The rearrangement joins TRBV19 to TRBJ1-3, with 10 bases that match TRBD1. This CDR3 spans 17 amino acids. V dropped 6 bases and J dropped 1; count of bases not matched to a gene: 9. Germline loops: CDR1 LNHDA, CDR2 SQIVND (reference sequence). The CDR3 sequence is CASRRPGQGYSGNTIYF. CDR3 DNA sequence: TGTGCCAGTAGGCGGCCGGGACAGGGGTATTCTGGAAACACCATATATTTT.

This rearrangement joins TRBV19 to TRBJ2-7; maybe TRBD2 (6 bases). CDR1 is LNHDA, CDR2 SQIVND, per germline (reference sequence). Trimming took 1 base from V and 6 from J, leaving 13 bases between them. The CDR3 consists of 14 residues. Written as DNA, the CDR3 is TGTGCCAGTAGTATAGTGGGCGGGAACGGCGAGCAGTACTTC. This encodes CASSIVGGNGEQYF. Full variable domain (remainder filled in from reference TRBV19 and TRBJ2-7): DGGITQSPKYLFRKEGQNVTLSCEQNLNHDAMYWYRQDPGQGLRLIYYSQIVNDFQKGDIAEGYSVSREKKESFPLTVTSAQKNPTAFYLCASSIVGGNGEQYFGPGTRLTVT.

The J gene is TRBJ2-7, the V gene TRBV6-6, with D tentatively TRBD1 or TRBD2 (5 bases each). The germline V gene has CDR1 MNHNY and CDR2 SVGAGI (reference sequence). CDR3 length equals 16 residues. Trimming stripped 0 bases from V and 4 bases from J, with 16 bases between. This CDR3 is CASSYSRDDQDYEQYF. CDR3 nucleotide sequence: TGTGCCAGCAGTTACTCCCGGGACGACCAAGATTACGAGCAGTACTTC.

This clone came up a few times. This sequence joins TRBV25-1 and TRBJ1-1; D is ambiguous. This CDR3 has 12 amino acids. Germline V gene lookup returns CDR1 MGHDK and CDR2 SYGVNS. V lost 4 bases and J 7 bases, leaving 10 bases between the germline ends. The CDR3 loop is CASSGLGYEAFF. For the CDR3, the DNA is TGTGCCAGCAGTGGGTTGGGCTATGAAGCTTTCTTT. Combining the CDR3 with reference TRBV25-1 and TRBJ1-1 gives the whole variable domain EADIYQTPRYLVIGTGKKITLECSQTMGHDKMYWYQQDPGMELHLIHYSYGVNSTEKGDLSSESTVSRIRTEHFPLTLESARPSHTSQYLCASSGLGYEAFFGQGTRLTVV.

V usage is TRBV9 and J usage is TRBJ1-1, with a weak D call TRBD1 (5 bases). The CDR3 extends over 13 amino acids. Germline CDR1 and CDR2: SGDLS and YYNGEE. V was pared by 4 bases and J by 4 bases, with 11 bases between. The DNA of the CDR3 is TGTGCCAGCAGCCCCTCGGGGGGCACTGAAGCTTTCTTT. It yields the protein CASSPSGGTEAFF.

CDR3 protein: CASSPGTGLGYGYTF. In DNA form, the CDR3 reads TGTGCCAGTAGTCCAGGGACAGGGTTGGGCTATGGCTACACCTTC. The chain couples TRBV19 to TRBJ1-2; 9 bases match TRBD1. The V gene's germline CDR1 is LNHDA and CDR2 SQIVND (reference sequence). The CDR3 runs 15 residues. Trimming took 5 bases from V and 4 from J; bases not matched to a gene: 8.

The V gene is TRBV15, the J gene TRBJ2-7, with 10 bases matching TRBD1. The germline CDR1 and CDR2 sequences are LNHNV and YYDKDF (reference sequence). The CDR3 is 16 amino acids. V was clipped by 5 bases and J by 6 bases; unmatched bases: 13. CDR3 DNA sequence: TGTGCCACCAGCTCCGGGACAGGGGCCTTCTTCGGCGAGCAGTACTTC. It is translated as CATSSGTGAFFGEQYF.

The chain links TRBV6-1 to TRBJ2-5, with 8 bases matching TRBD2. The CDR3 extends over 13 amino acids. V dropped 9 bases and J dropped 3; count of bases not matched to a gene: 6. Germline CDR1 is MNHNS and CDR2 is SASEGT. CDR3 protein: CASSGTYKETQYF. Written as DNA, the CDR3 is TGTGCCAGTAGCGGGACTTACAAAGAGACCCAGTACTTC.

The CDR3 here is CASRTLWTSGGVYTGELFF. In nucleotides, the CDR3 is TGTGCCAGCAGGACCCTCTGGACTAGCGGGGGGGTTTACACCGGGGAGCTGTTTTTT. The V gene is TRBV27, the J gene TRBJ2-2, with 15 positions matching TRBD2. CDR1 is MNHEY and CDR2 is SMNVEV in the germline V gene (reference sequence). The CDR3 spans 19 residues. The V and J ends lost 6 bases and 3 bases, in that order; junction bases with no gene match: 11.

The rearrangement uses TRBV19 and TRBJ1-4; D remains unclear. CDR1 is LNHDA and CDR2 is SQIVND in the germline V gene (reference sequence). With 6 bases removed from V and 4 bases from J, the gap between germline ends came to 12 bases. The CDR3 is 14 residues long. The CDR3 is CASSMAGINEKLFF. Written as DNA, the CDR3 is TGTGCCAGTAGCATGGCGGGGATTAATGAAAAACTGTTTTTT.

The chain joins TRBV11-2 to TRBJ2-5; 9 bases map to TRBD2. The V and J ends lost 5 bases and 5 bases, in that order; junction bases with no gene match: 12. The CDR3 length is 16 residues. In germline, CDR1 is SGHAT, CDR2 FQNNGV. Here the CDR3 reads CASSPRGGGAGETQYF. The CDR3 DNA follows: TGTGCCAGCAGCCCCAGGGGCGGGGGGGCAGGGGAGACCCAGTACTTC.

The chain recombines TRBV5-1 with TRBJ2-7; D tentatively reads TRBD1 or TRBD2 (5 bases each). Trimming cost V 4 bases and J 2 bases, with 19 bases left between them. Germline-derived CDR1 and CDR2 are SGHRS and YFSETQ. This CDR3 is 16 amino acids long. The CDR3 sequence is CASSPLGTARAYEQYF. The CDR3 coding sequence is TGCGCCAGCAGCCCACTCGGGACGGCGCGGGCCTACGAGCAGTACTTC.

This clone was counted a single time. The J gene is TRBJ2-1, the V gene TRBV4-3; 9 nucleotides line up with TRBD2. The CDR3 has 16 residues. Germline CDR1 reads LGHNA; CDR2 reads YSLEER. Trimming cost V 6 bases and J 4 bases; bases outside gene matches: 10. The CDR3 bases are TGCGCCAGCAGTCCTACTCTAGCGGGGTATTACAATGAGCAGTTCTTC. Its protein is CASSPTLAGYYNEQFF.

The chain employs TRBV5-4 and TRBJ2-6, with D perhaps TRBD1 (5 bases). Trimming left V 3 bases short and J 0 bases short, with 16 bases between. The germline gives CDR1 SGHNT, CDR2 YYREEE (reference sequence). The CDR3 contains 18 residues. CDR3 sequence reads: CASSSPQDPLSGANVLTF. The DNA for the CDR3 is TGTGCCAGCAGCTCTCCACAGGACCCTCTCTCTGGGGCCAACGTCCTGACTTTC.